This TCR beta chain was recorded in a study of vaccination and CD4 T cells after COVID-19. Overall study: Each post-COVID sample was drawn after diagnosis, and the median interval was approximately 100 days (range 35 to 161). Overlapping SARS-CoV-2, HCoV-NL63, HCoV-OC43 and HCoV-229E spike peptides were used to stimulate cells.

Sequencing of DNA taken from cultured CD4+ T cells relied on the Oncomine TCR Beta short-read assay. TCRdb re-derived calls from the PCR reads in MiXCR, one entry per CDR3 protein. The repertoire consists of around 19,000 distinct CDR3 sequences, with 38% occurring once and the leading ten covering under 20%. Specified treatment: roughly 10-day PBMC culture with coronavirus spike peptide pools or control peptides (ViraFEST assay). Study-level points and caveats: The median number of SARS-CoV-2-reactive clonotypes increased from approximately 21 to 40, a change that did not reach significance.

V gave up 0 bases and J gave up 3 bases, with 9 bases separating them. The CDR3 spans 14 residues. Germline assignment: CDR1 DFQATT and CDR2 SNEGSKA (reference sequence). In this sample, this clonotype turned up a few times. What it binds is unknown. The sequence was obtained from a human donor who received a COVID-19 vaccine. The sample here was CD4+ T cells from blood, cultured in vitro, taken before SARS-CoV-2 vaccination. This rearrangement joins TRBV20-1 to TRBJ1-3; D gene uncertain. The chain's CDR3 is CSARDFLSGNTIYF. The CDR3 nucleotides are TGCAGTGCTAGAGATTTCCTTAGTGGAAACACCATATATTTT.